This TCR beta chain was retrieved from a study of tumor and adjacent non-tumor tissue in lung cancer. In the study overall: The cohort had 12 to 13 adenocarcinoma, 2 squamous cell and 1 small cell patients. Patients were aged about 30 to 76, about ten men and roughly 5 women, stage I to III. Study findings and constraints: In normal lung, the top 100 clones were significantly more dominant than in tumor.

Notes on this clonotype: The antigen is undetermined. A much larger clone differs from this one at a single base, so this may be a read error.

The template was RNA from unsorted bulk tissue. This non-tumor lung sample came from over 3 cm beyond the tumor edge. The CDR3 covers 16 residues. Trimming removed 2 bases from V and 7 bases from J; junction bases left unmatched: 9. Germline CDR1 and CDR2: MNHNY and SVGAGI (reference sequence). TCRbeta libraries were built with three rounds of nested PCR, modified from ARM-PCR. TCRdb called the multiplex PCR reads again in MiXCR, with one record for every CDR3 protein. The sample yields some 100,000 distinct CDR3 sequences, about 62% seen once. This chain joins TRBV6-6 and TRBJ2-1, with 9 bases lining up with TRBD2. Source material: distant non-tumor lung tissue. This receptor was taken from a man aged 25-40 years with non-small cell lung cancer. The CDR3 DNA follows: TGTGCCAGCAGTTACGTAAGGGCTAGCGGGAAAAATGAGCAGTTCTTC. It is translated as CASSYVRASGKNEQFF.